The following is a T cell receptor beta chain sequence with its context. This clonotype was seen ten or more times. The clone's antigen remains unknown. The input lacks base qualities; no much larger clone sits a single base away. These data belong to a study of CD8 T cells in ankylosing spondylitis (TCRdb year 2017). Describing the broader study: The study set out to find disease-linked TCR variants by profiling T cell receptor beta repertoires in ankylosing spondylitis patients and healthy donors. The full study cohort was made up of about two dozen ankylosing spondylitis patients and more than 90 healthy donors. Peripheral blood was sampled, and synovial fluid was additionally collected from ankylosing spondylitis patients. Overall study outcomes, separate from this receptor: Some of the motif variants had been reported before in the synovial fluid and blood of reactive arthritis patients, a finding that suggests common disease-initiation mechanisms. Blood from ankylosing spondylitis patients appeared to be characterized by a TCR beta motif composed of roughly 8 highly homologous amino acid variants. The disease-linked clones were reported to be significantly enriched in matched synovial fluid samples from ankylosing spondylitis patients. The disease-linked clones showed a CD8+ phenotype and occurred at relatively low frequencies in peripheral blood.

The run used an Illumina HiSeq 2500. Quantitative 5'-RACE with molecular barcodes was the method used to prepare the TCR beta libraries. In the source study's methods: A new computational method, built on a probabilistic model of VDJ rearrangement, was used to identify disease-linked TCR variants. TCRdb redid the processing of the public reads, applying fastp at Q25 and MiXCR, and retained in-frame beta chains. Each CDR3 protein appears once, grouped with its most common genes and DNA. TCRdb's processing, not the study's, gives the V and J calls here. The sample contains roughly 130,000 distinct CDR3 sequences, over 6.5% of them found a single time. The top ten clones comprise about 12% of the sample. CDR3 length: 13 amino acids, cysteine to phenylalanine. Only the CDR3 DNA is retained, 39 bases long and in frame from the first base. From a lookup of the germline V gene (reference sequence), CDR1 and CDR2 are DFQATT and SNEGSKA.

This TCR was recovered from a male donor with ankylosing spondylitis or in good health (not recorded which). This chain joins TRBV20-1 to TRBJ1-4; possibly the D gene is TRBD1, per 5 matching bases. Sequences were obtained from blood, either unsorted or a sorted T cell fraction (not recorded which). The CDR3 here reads CSPGVGVGEKLFF. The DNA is TGCAGCCCCGGCGTGGGGGTTGGTGAAAAACTGTTTTTT.